The clone carrying this T cell receptor beta chain was found a few times. Its antigen is as yet unknown. The data are from a study of early T cells in non-severe SARS-CoV-2 infection. Study overall: RNA in bulk from unsorted whole blood was sequenced, and chains were unpaired. Study outcomes and limitations: Clonotype matching in VDJdb favored anti-spike CD8 responses and did not capture private and CD4 specificities.

Molecules of cDNA were individually given unique molecular identifiers that were attached to them. TCRdb re-called the 5' RACE reads through MiXCR, storing one row per CDR3 protein. This table holds tens of thousands of distinct CDR3 sequences, under 8% found once. The CDR3 length is 17 residues. CDR1 is SGHVS, CDR2 FQNEAQ, per germline. V lost 3 bases to trimming and J lost 1 base, with 18 bases between them. The sequencing here drew on whole blood, taken at baseline. V gene TRBV7-8 combines with J gene TRBJ1-1, with a tentative D call TRBD1 (5 bases). This sequence was found in an adult who was a healthcare worker with PCR-confirmed SARS-CoV-2 infection or an uninfected control (not recorded which). The CDR3 DNA sequence: TGTGCCAGCAGCTTTCAATTCAGGGTCGGAACGAACACTGAAGCTTTCTTT. It yields the protein CASSFQFRVGTNTEAFF.